These 19 T cell receptor beta chains share one sample of origin, sequenced in a study of cytotoxic CD8 clonotypes in ibrutinib-treated CLL. Using immunoSEQ multiplex PCR, the repertoire was profiled, and TCRdb retains in-frame clones only, with some absent. The sample has some 200,000 clones, 70% seen once. Source: PBMCs, taken after 12 months of ibrutinib treatment. All receptors come from a human donor with chronic lymphocytic leukemia.

The V call is TRBV7-2, the J call TRBJ1-2, with a weak D call TRBD1 (5 bases). V gave up 6 bases and J gave up 8 bases, with 13 bases separating them. CDR1 is SGHTA, CDR2 FQGNSA, per germline. The CDR3 is 12 residues long. CDR3 residues: CASSPPGLGYTF. The DNA for the CDR3 is TGTGCCAGCAGTCCCCCAGGGCTCGGCTACACCTTC. Based on the CDR3 plus reference TRBV7-2 and TRBJ1-2, the full variable domain is GAGVSQSPSNKVTEKGKDVELRCDPISGHTALYWYRQSLGQGLEFLIYFQGNSAPDKSGLPSDRFSAERTGGSVSTLTIQRTQQEDSAVYLCASSPPGLGYTFGSGTRLTVV.

The chain recombines TRBV5-1 with TRBJ1-1, with unresolved D. Germline V gene sequence: CDR1 SGHRS, CDR2 YFSETQ. This CDR3 is 17 amino acids long. Trimming stripped 1 base from V and 1 base from J, with 17 bases between. The CDR3 bases are TGCGCCAGCAGCTTGTATGAGGGCTTGACGGGGAACACTGAAGCTTTCTTT. Amino acid sequence: CASSLYEGLTGNTEAFF.

This clone showed up just a few times. The chain links TRBV18 to TRBJ1-6; D is uncertain. The V end lost 5 bases, the J end lost 7 bases, and 9 bases lay between the germline ends. Looked up from germline, CDR1 is KGHSH and CDR2 is LQKENI. The CDR3 spans 13 residues. The CDR3 region is CASSANGNSPLHF. CDR3 in DNA: TGTGCCAGCTCAGCTAACGGCAATTCACCCCTCCACTTT.

The genes are TRBV30 and TRBJ1-1; D perhaps matches TRBD1 (5 bases). This CDR3 is 13 amino acids long. Looked up from germline, CDR1 is GTSNPN and CDR2 is SVGIG (reference sequence). Trimming took 4 bases from V and 7 from J, leaving 16 bases between them. For the CDR3, the DNA is TGTGCCTGGATTAAAAGGGGTGTTGGTGAAGCTTTCTTT. It is translated as CAWIKRGVGEAFF.

This clone appeared a few times. The chain employs TRBV13 and TRBJ1-4; no definite D call. Germline values: CDR1 PRHDT, CDR2 FYEKMQ (reference sequence). Trimming removed 0 bases from V and 8 bases from J, with 13 bases in between. The CDR3 is 15 residues long. The CDR3 coding sequence is TGTGCCAGCAGCTTAGGCCCAGAACTCGGCGAAAAACTGTTTTTT. Translating gives CASSLGPELGEKLFF.

The V gene is TRBV5-1, the J gene TRBJ2-6; D not certain. Looked up from germline, CDR1 is SGHRS and CDR2 is YFSETQ. There are 17 residues in the CDR3. V was cut by 2 bases and J by 0 bases, with 12 bases left in between. CDR3 in amino acids: CASSFGGFGSGANVLTF. The CDR3, as DNA: TGCGCCAGCAGCTTTGGCGGCTTTGGCTCTGGGGCCAACGTCCTGACTTTC.

The chain links TRBV27 to TRBJ2-1; 8 bases map to TRBD1. The CDR3 is 15 residues long. Germline V gene data show CDR1 as MNHEY and CDR2 as SMNVEV (reference sequence). The V gene end was trimmed by 6 bases and the J gene end by 0 bases; junction bases not matched to a gene: 4. The CDR3 protein is CASSPGGASYNEQFF. The CDR3 DNA reads TGTGCCAGCAGCCCAGGGGGCGCCTCCTACAATGAGCAGTTCTTC.

This chain joins TRBV5-6 and TRBJ1-1; TRBD1 is a possible D gene (5 bases). The germline V gene has CDR1 SGHDT and CDR2 YYEEEE. The CDR3 length is 15 residues. Trimming pared 3 bases from V and 4 bases from J, leaving 16 bases between. For the CDR3, the DNA is TGTGCCAGCAGCTACCTTTCGGCAGGGACCACTGAAGCTTTCTTT. Translating it yields CASSYLSAGTTEAFF.

Only a few counts were recorded for this clone. The chain joins TRBV4-2 to TRBJ2-3, with D possibly called TRBD1 or TRBD2 (7 bases each). Trimming removed 4 bases from V and 4 bases from J, with 18 bases in between. Germline CDR1 and CDR2: LGHNA and YNFKEQ. The CDR3 consists of 16 residues. The CDR3 coding sequence is TGTGCCAGCAGCCCTAGGGGGCGGGAGAGCGCAGATACGCAGTATTTT. Translating it yields CASSPRGRESADTQYF.

The CDR3 DNA sequence: TGTGCCAGCAGAGACCTAGGGCTGGGGTATGGCTACACCTTC. It yields the protein CASRDLGLGYGYTF. The V call is TRBV5-6, the J call TRBJ1-2; D is undetermined. The germline V gene encodes CDR1 SGHDT and CDR2 YYEEEE. The CDR3 runs 14 residues. The V end lost 5 bases, the J end lost 5 bases, and 16 bases lay between the germline ends.

The rearrangement joins TRBV5-4 to TRBJ1-2, with D unresolved. V lost 3 bases to trimming and J lost 6 bases, with 21 bases between them. Germline V gene sequence: CDR1 SGHNT, CDR2 YYREEE (reference sequence). The CDR3 has 16 amino acids. CDR3 amino acids: CASSSPLGPTLDGYTF. CDR3 coding DNA: TGTGCCAGCAGCTCCCCTCTGGGCCCGACTTTGGATGGCTACACCTTC.

The V and J genes are TRBV11-3 and TRBJ2-2, with D possibly TRBD2 on 6 matching bases. The V gene's germline CDR1 is SGHNT and CDR2 YENEEA. This CDR3 region has 13 residues. V was clipped by 3 bases and J by 6 bases, with 8 bases between them. This CDR3 reads CASSFREAGELFF. Written as DNA, the CDR3 is TGTGCCAGCAGCTTCAGGGAGGCCGGGGAGCTGTTTTTT.

V gene TRBV5-1 combines with J gene TRBJ1-1; the match to TRBD1 covers 10 bases. Germline V gives CDR1 SGHRS, CDR2 YFSETQ. V dropped 4 bases and J dropped 1; count of bases not matched to a gene: 7. This CDR3 contains 16 residues. Here the CDR3 DNA reads TGCGCCAGCAGCCGACAGGGGGCTACGGGGAACACTGAAGCTTTCTTT. Translation: CASSRQGATGNTEAFF. Using reference TRBV5-1 and TRBJ1-1 for the parts outside the CDR3, the full variable domain is KAGVTQTPRYLIKTRGQQVTLSCSPISGHRSVSWYQQTPGQGLQFLFEYFSETQRNKGNFPGRFSGRQFSNSRSEMNVSTLELGDSALYLCASSRQGATGNTEAFFGQGTRLTVV.

The rearrangement links TRBV27 to TRBJ2-5, with D perhaps matching TRBD2 (6 bases). CDR3 size: 15 residues. In germline, CDR1 is MNHEY, CDR2 SMNVEV (reference sequence). V lost 5 bases and J lost 3, with 16 bases in between. CDR3 protein: CASSLSTRGEETQYF. DNA for the CDR3: TGTGCCAGCAGTCTCTCGACTAGAGGGGAAGAGACCCAGTACTTC.

Only a few counts were recorded for this clone. The chain joins TRBV15 to TRBJ2-3, with D unresolved. CDR1 is LNHNV, CDR2 YYDKDF, per germline (reference sequence). Deletions cut 0 bases from V and 2 bases from J, with 3 bases between. CDR3 size: 13 residues. Here the CDR3 DNA reads TGTGCCACCAGCAGAGACCCCACAGATACGCAGTATTTT. Protein product: CATSRDPTDTQYF.

This sequence joins TRBV6-5 and TRBJ2-7; D is perhaps TRBD1 or TRBD2 (5 bases each). Trimming took 2 bases from V and 7 from J, leaving 12 bases between them. Germline V gene sequence: CDR1 MNHEY, CDR2 SVGAGI. The CDR3 has 13 amino acids. The CDR3 loop is CASSYVEGREQYF. As DNA, the CDR3 is TGTGCCAGCAGTTACGTTGAGGGACGGGAGCAGTACTTC.

The genes are TRBV6-6 and TRBJ2-7; possible D gene TRBD1, 5 bases. V gave up 6 bases and J gave up 3 bases, with 9 bases separating them. The germline V gene has CDR1 MNHNY and CDR2 SVGAGI (reference sequence). CDR3 length: 12 residues. This chain's CDR3 is CASRKQDYEQYF. The CDR3 DNA reads TGTGCCAGCAGGAAACAGGACTACGAGCAGTACTTC.

This clone was observed a handful of times. The J gene is TRBJ1-5, the V gene TRBV7-2; 7 nucleotides line up with TRBD1. The CDR3 is 14 residues long. The ends lost 4 bases at V and 6 bases at J; junction bases unmatched: 6. Germline V gives CDR1 SGHTA, CDR2 FQGNSA. The CDR3 DNA reads TGTGCCAGCAGCTCGACGACAGGGAGTCAGCCCCAGCATTTT. Amino acid sequence: CASSSTTGSQPQHF.

This clone appeared a few times. V usage is TRBV9 and J usage is TRBJ2-2; D uncertain. Germline V lookup: CDR1 SGDLS, CDR2 YYNGEE. V lost 1 base and J 13 bases, leaving 14 bases between the germline ends. This CDR3 contains 13 residues. The CDR3 spells CASSVTPRKGLFF. In nucleotides, the CDR3 is TGTGCCAGCAGCGTAACTCCGAGAAAGGGGCTGTTTTTT.